This passage covers 11 T cell receptor beta chains from one sample sequenced in a study of shared clonotypes between healthy human individuals. Sequencing used immunoSEQ multiplex PCR; TCRdb keeps in-frame clones, though not all of them. This sample has some 2.1 million clones, with 85% to 95% found just once. In the naive CD8 group, cells lacked CD45RO and were positively selected for CCR7, so terminally differentiated effector memory CD45RA+ cells were left out. Source material: naive CD8+ T cells sorted from blood. These receptors came from a man in his late teens or twenties in good health.

This clone was observed once. This rearrangement joins TRBV12-5 to TRBJ2-7; 12 bases map to TRBD1. With 6 bases clipped from V and 3 bases from J, the junction kept 3 bases outside the gene matches. There are 14 residues in the CDR3. CDR1 is LGHNT and CDR2 is FRNRAP in the germline V gene. CDR3 in amino acids: CASGGTGGFYEQYF. Here the CDR3 DNA reads TGTGCTAGTGGGGGGACAGGGGGCTTCTACGAGCAGTACTTC.

This clone was seen a handful of times. The chain employs TRBV28 and TRBJ1-2; D is uncertain. The CDR3 sequence is 13 residues long. The germline gives CDR1 MDHEN, CDR2 SYDVKM. V gave up 2 bases and J gave up 7 bases, with 11 bases separating them. CDR3 coding DNA: TGTGCCAGCAGTTTACACGATACTGTTGGCTACACCTTC. This translates into CASSLHDTVGYTF.

This clone appeared a single time. V is TRBV30 and J is TRBJ2-7; D is perhaps TRBD2 (6 bases). The V end was cut by 0 bases, the J end by 5 bases, with 14 bases between. CDR1 and CDR2 from the germline V gene are GTSNPN and SVGIG (reference sequence). The CDR3 has 14 residues. For the CDR3, the DNA is TGTGCCTGGAGTGTACTTATGTGGGGGGACGAGCAGTACTTC. Its translation is CAWSVLMWGDEQYF.

V and J are TRBV7-2 and TRBJ2-7; the D gene is possibly TRBD2 (9 bases). Trimming shortened V by 5 bases and J by 6 bases, and 20 bases separated the two germline ends. In germline, CDR1 is SGHTA, CDR2 FQGNSA. The CDR3 is made up of 15 amino acids. CDR3 sequence reads: CASSPRASGTGEQYF. The CDR3 DNA follows: TGTGCCAGCAGCCCTCGGGCTAGCGGGACAGGCGAGCAGTACTTC. Full variable domain (outside the CDR3, taken from reference TRBV7-2 and TRBJ2-7): GAGVSQSPSNKVTEKGKDVELRCDPISGHTALYWYRQSLGQGLEFLIYFQGNSAPDKSGLPSDRFSAERTGGSVSTLTIQRTQQEDSAVYLCASSPRASGTGEQYFGPGTRLTVT.

This sequence joins TRBV7-9 and TRBJ1-6, with TRBD1 matching over 9 bases. Germline V gene lookup returns CDR1 SEHNR and CDR2 FQNEAQ (reference sequence). Trimming cost V 3 bases and J 0 bases; bases outside gene matches: 6. The CDR3 runs to 18 residues. This CDR3 is CASSFRDRVSSYNSPLHF. The CDR3, as DNA: TGTGCCAGCAGCTTCCGGGACAGGGTGAGCTCCTATAATTCACCCCTCCACTTT.

The chain uses TRBV9 and TRBJ1-2; tentative D call: TRBD1 (5 bases). In germline, CDR1 is SGDLS, CDR2 YYNGEE. Trimming removed 4 bases from V and 8 bases from J, with 24 bases in between. This CDR3 spans 16 amino acids. CDR3 sequence reads: CASSSPDSSLTMGYTF. CDR3 bases: TGTGCCAGCAGCTCTCCCGACAGTTCTTTAACTATGGGCTACACCTTC.

This clone was seen only a few times. The V call is TRBV19, the J call TRBJ1-1; D ambiguous. Trimming took off 1 base at V and 1 base at J, with 4 bases between the two ends. The germline CDR1 and CDR2 sequences are LNHDA and SQIVND (reference sequence). The CDR3 covers 13 residues. Here the CDR3 reads CASSIAPNTEAFF. The CDR3 DNA sequence: TGTGCCAGTAGTATAGCCCCGAACACTGAAGCTTTCTTT.

V gene TRBV6-5 combines with J gene TRBJ2-7; D tentatively reads TRBD1 or TRBD2 (6 bases each). The length of the CDR3 is 14 residues. Trimming left V 0 bases short and J 5 bases short, with 11 bases between. The germline gives CDR1 MNHEY, CDR2 SVGAGI. In nucleotides, the CDR3 is TGTGCCAGCAGTTACTCGGGGGGCCAACACGAGCAGTACTTC. Translating it yields CASSYSGGQHEQYF.

This clone was seen just once. The genes are TRBV5-6 and TRBJ1-2, with D possibly TRBD1 on 6 matching bases. CDR1 is SGHDT and CDR2 is YYEEEE in the germline V gene. CDR3 length equals 15 residues. Between the trimmed V and J ends, which lost 1 base and 2 bases, there was a span of 12 bases. The CDR3: CASSLMDSTNYGYTF. CDR3 DNA: TGTGCCAGCAGCTTGATGGACAGTACGAACTATGGCTACACCTTC. The full variable domain, its missing parts supplied by reference TRBV5-6 and TRBJ1-2, is DAGVTQSPTHLIKTRGQQVTLRCSPKSGHDTVSWYQQALGQGPQFIFQYYEEEERQRGNFPDRFSGHQFPNYSSELNVNALLLGDSALYLCASSLMDSTNYGYTFGSGTRLTVV.

This clone was seen just once. The V call is TRBV7-9, the J call TRBJ1-1; maybe TRBD1 (6 bases). This CDR3 has 15 amino acids. V lost 5 bases to trimming and J lost 3 bases, with 16 bases between them. CDR1 SEHNR and CDR2 FQNEAQ come from the germline V gene (reference sequence). This CDR3 reads CASSRRGGADTEAFF. CDR3 DNA sequence: TGTGCCAGCAGCCGCCGTGGGGGGGCAGACACTGAAGCTTTCTTT.

This chain links TRBV27 with TRBJ1-6, with D possibly matching TRBD1 (5 bases). The V and J ends lost 5 bases and 13 bases respectively, with 12 bases between them. From germline, CDR1 is MNHEY and CDR2 SMNVEV (reference sequence). This CDR3 is built from 12 residues. CDR3 region: CASSTGLAPLHF. The CDR3, as DNA: TGTGCCAGCAGTACAGGCCTAGCCCCCCTCCACTTT.